This is a list of T cell receptor beta chains from one sample in a study of T cell repertoires in cytomegalovirus infection. MiXCR, applied by TCRdb to the reads, yields one record per CDR3 protein. The sample lists about 260,000 distinct CDR3 sequences; about 13% were seen once. The sample comprised PBMCs. All receptors derive from a human donor in good health (CMV status not recorded). Some clones in this sample may be carry-over from other donors' samples. The conserved cysteine and the conserved F or W are not part of the CDR3 here. Each record gives: V gene, CDR3 protein.

>TRBV7-8
ASSSDGVRTDTQY
>TRBV6-1
ASTSGGNNEQF
>TRBV11-2
ASSFRQGGNTEAF
>TRBV18
ASSPGQGSNYGYT
>TRBV6-2/TRBV6-3
ASSYRRGHTEAF
>TRBV11-1
ASSLTGTVAKNIQY
>TRBV6-1
ASSEFSFSTYEQY
>TRBV2
ASSPGQAWLNYGYT
>TRBV7-2
ASSRRVTDTQY
>TRBV2
ASSVDRTGAGELV
>TRBV7-6
ASSSTDGYT
>TRBV7-2
ASSLNRADGGEKLF
>TRBV19
ASSMSGTGLDYEQY
>TRBV20-1
SASTGDTEAF
>TRBV7-9
ASNPPRSGWDEQF
>TRBV7-2
ASSSGTGNGYT
>TRBV11-3
ASSFRVWTEQY
>TRBV28
ASSFWTGRETQY
>TRBV28
ASCGTGKETQY
>TRBV7-9
ASSGSSGNTIY
>TRBV27
ASSATPQGGYT
>TRBV7-2
ASSLDGTNFYEQY
>TRBV5-1
ASSKTSSNEQF
>TRBV2
ASTGAGDEAF